This entry lists 14 T cell receptor beta chains sequenced from one sample in a study of shared clonotypes between healthy human individuals. Naive CD8 isolation took CD45RO-negative cells positively selected for CCR7 and excluded terminally differentiated effector memory CD45RA+ cells. Here immunoSEQ multiplex PCR was the method, and the copy in TCRdb shows in-frame clones only, minus some. The sample records roughly 2 million clones, roughly 95% being singletons. Material: naive CD8+ T cells sorted from blood. These receptors were collected from a man younger than 30 in good health.

The V gene is TRBV7-9, the J gene TRBJ2-4; 8 bases match TRBD1. This CDR3 spans 15 amino acids. V lost 5 bases and J lost 8; bases outside the gene matches: 11. Germline CDR1 and CDR2: SEHNR and FQNEAQ (reference sequence). The chain's CDR3 is CASSKPGQGRDIQYF. Here the CDR3 DNA reads TGTGCCAGCAGCAAACCAGGACAGGGAAGGGACATTCAGTACTTC. The variable domain in full, completed from reference TRBV7-9 and TRBJ2-4, reads DTGVSQNPRHKITKRGQNVTFRCDPISEHNRLYWYRQTLGQGPEFLTYFQNEAQLEKSRLLSDRFSAERPKGSFSTLEIQRTEQGDSAMYLCASSKPGQGRDIQYFGAGTRLSVL.

This clone was picked up one time. The chain has TRBV5-1 and TRBJ2-3, with 9 bases lining up with TRBD2. The trim removed 0 bases at V and 0 bases at J, leaving 2 bases unmatched. CDR1 is SGHRS, CDR2 YFSETQ, per germline. CDR3 length: 16 residues. This CDR3 reads CASSLGLAASTDTQYF. CDR3 sequence (DNA): TGCGCCAGCAGCTTGGGACTAGCGGCTAGCACAGATACGCAGTATTTT.

The J gene is TRBJ2-7, the V gene TRBV6-5, with 13 bases fitting TRBD2. Germline assignment: CDR1 MNHEY and CDR2 SVGAGI. V lost 6 bases, J lost 7 bases, and 9 bases stayed unmatched. This CDR3 comprises 15 residues. CDR3 in amino acids: CASSPGLAGDDEQYF. CDR3 DNA sequence: TGTGCCAGCAGCCCCGGACTAGCGGGAGATGATGAGCAGTACTTC.

For this clone: Other DNA sequences in this specimen translate into the identical CDR3. The rearrangement uses TRBV6-5 and TRBJ2-7; D is perhaps TRBD1 (5 bases). The germline CDR1 and CDR2 sequences are MNHEY and SVGAGI. CDR3 length: 14 residues. Trimming shortened V by 2 bases and J by 7 bases, and 15 bases separated the two germline ends. The CDR3 protein is CASSYGLGVGEQYF. CDR3 in DNA: TGTGCCAGCAGTTACGGCTTAGGGGTAGGGGAGCAGTACTTC.

The V and J genes are TRBV27 and TRBJ2-7, with TRBD2 matching over 9 bases. V dropped 2 bases and J dropped 0; count of bases not matched to a gene: 8. CDR1 and CDR2 from the germline V gene are MNHEY and SMNVEV (reference sequence). The CDR3 has 17 residues. The CDR3 here is CASSLVSGGAYSYEQYF. The CDR3 bases are TGTGCCAGCAGTTTAGTTAGCGGGGGAGCATACTCCTACGAGCAGTACTTC.

The rearrangement joins TRBV5-4 to TRBJ2-2; D is possibly TRBD1 (6 bases). The germline V gene encodes CDR1 SGHNT and CDR2 YYREEE (reference sequence). V shed 4 bases and J shed 7 bases, with 11 bases lying between them. The CDR3 runs to 13 residues. In nucleotides, the CDR3 is TGTGCCAGCAGCGGGGGACACTACGGGGAGCTGTTTTTT. Residues: CASSGGHYGELFF.

This rearrangement joins TRBV5-4 to TRBJ1-6; D ambiguous. CDR3 size: 16 residues. Germline lookup yields CDR1 SGHNT and CDR2 YYREEE (reference sequence). V was clipped by 4 bases and J by 7 bases, with 18 bases between them. The CDR3 coding sequence is TGTGCCAGCAGCGACCCTGAGGCAGGTCCAAATTCACCCCTCCACTTT. Encoded protein: CASSDPEAGPNSPLHF.

The chain couples TRBV4-1 to TRBJ2-1, with TRBD2 matching over 7 bases. The length of the CDR3 is 16 residues. Germline trimming cut 0 bases from V and 3 bases from J; bases unmatched to any gene: 5. The germline V gene has CDR1 MGHRA and CDR2 YSYEKL. Here the CDR3 DNA reads TGCGCCAGCAGCCAAGAGCCAGCGGGGTACTACAATGAGCAGTTCTTC. Translating it yields CASSQEPAGYYNEQFF.

The genes are TRBV6-1 and TRBJ2-2, with 9 positions matching TRBD2. Germline lookup yields CDR1 MNHNS and CDR2 SASEGT. This CDR3 is built from 17 residues. J lost 1 base, V lost 5 bases, and 8 bases had no gene match. This CDR3 reads CASSQELAGLNTGELFF. The CDR3 DNA is TGTGCCAGCAGTCAAGAACTAGCGGGTCTGAACACCGGGGAGCTGTTTTTT.

The genes are TRBV7-6 and TRBJ1-1; D is unresolved. Trimming left V 8 bases short and J 0 bases short, with 10 bases between. CDR1 is SGHVS, CDR2 FNYEAQ, per germline. This CDR3 comprises 13 residues. CDR3 protein: CASSRHMNTEAFF. The CDR3 DNA is TGTGCCAGCTCCAGACACATGAACACTGAAGCTTTCTTT.

This clone was picked up one time. J is TRBJ2-6 and V is TRBV6-1, with D possibly being TRBD2 (7 bases). The V and J ends lost 2 bases and 13 bases respectively, with 12 bases between them. Germline CDR1 is MNHNS and CDR2 is SASEGT. This CDR3 comprises 13 residues. The CDR3 protein is CASSEWGGQVLTF. CDR3 in DNA: TGTGCCAGCAGTGAATGGGGGGGGCAAGTCCTGACTTTC.

J is TRBJ2-1 and V is TRBV6-5, with 7 bases lining up with TRBD1. V shed 6 bases, J shed 2 bases, and the junction held 7 bases outside the gene matches. The germline V gene has CDR1 MNHEY and CDR2 SVGAGI. This CDR3 comprises 15 residues. CDR3 amino acids: CASSQTGVAYNEQFF. In nucleotides, the CDR3 is TGTGCCAGCAGCCAAACAGGGGTGGCCTACAATGAGCAGTTCTTC.

This clone showed up just once. The chain employs TRBV27 and TRBJ2-7, with 7 bases identical to TRBD2. Germline lookup yields CDR1 MNHEY and CDR2 SMNVEV (reference sequence). The J segment lost 3 bases and the V segment lost 0 bases, leaving 5 bases of the junction unmatched. The CDR3 has 15 amino acids. The CDR3 bases are TGTGCCAGCAGTTTATCTATACTAGCGAACTACGAGCAGTACTTC. Protein product: CASSLSILANYEQYF.

This clone has a single count. Other DNA variants within this sample encode the same CDR3. The rearrangement joins TRBV9 to TRBJ2-3; unclear D gene. V lost 2 bases to trimming and J lost 0 bases, with 4 bases between them. Germline V gene sequence: CDR1 SGDLS, CDR2 YYNGEE. The CDR3 has 13 amino acids. CDR3 region: CASSVSSTDTQYF. In DNA form, the CDR3 reads TGTGCCAGCAGCGTTTCAAGCACAGATACGCAGTATTTT.